These 14 T cell receptor beta chains were all obtained from the same sample, sequenced in a study of B cell selection in AIRE deficiency. Sorted regulatory T cells were CD4-positive, CD25-high and CD127-low or negative. The data were produced by immunoSEQ multiplex PCR, yet TCRdb's version contains in-frame clones alone and is incomplete. This table holds under 20,000 clones, roughly 91% found once. The sequencing input was CD4+CD25+ Tregs sorted from PBMCs. These receptor sequences come from a human donor in good health.

The genes are TRBV7-9 and TRBJ2-1; 10 nucleotides line up with TRBD2. The junction had 7 bases not matched to a gene; V was cut back by 0 bases and J by 8 bases. CDR1 is SEHNR and CDR2 is FQNEAQ in the germline V gene (reference sequence). This CDR3 region has 16 residues. DNA for the CDR3: TGTGCCAGCAGCTTAGCCTCTAGCGGGAGAGGAGATGAGCAGTTCTTC. Translating it yields CASSLASSGRGDEQFF.

The chain recombines TRBV11-2 with TRBJ2-1; 7 bases agree with TRBD2. This CDR3 has 17 residues. With 7 bases clipped from V and 4 bases from J, the junction kept 16 bases outside the gene matches. From germline, CDR1 is SGHAT and CDR2 FQNNGV. The CDR3 region is CASKYPGGPPLYNEQFF. The CDR3 DNA reads TGTGCCAGCAAGTACCCGGGAGGCCCCCCCCTTTACAATGAGCAGTTCTTC.

The chain uses TRBV5-6 and TRBJ2-5; D assignment may be TRBD1 or TRBD2 (5 bases each). The V and J ends lost 4 bases and 1 base respectively, with 11 bases between them. The V gene's germline CDR1 is SGHDT and CDR2 YYEEEE. This CDR3 region has 14 residues. CDR3 sequence (DNA): TGTGCCAGCAGCGATTGGGGGAGCCAAGAGACCCAGTACTTC. Its protein product is CASSDWGSQETQYF.

This clone came up a few times. This chain joins TRBV7-3 and TRBJ2-3; 7 bases align to TRBD2. The CDR3 covers 14 residues. The V and J ends lost 5 bases and 6 bases, in that order; junction bases with no gene match: 8. CDR1 SGHTA and CDR2 FQGTGA come from the germline V gene. This CDR3 reads CASSQWGGPDTQYF. In nucleotides, the CDR3 is TGTGCCAGCAGCCAGTGGGGAGGGCCGGATACGCAGTATTTT.

The CDR3 protein is CASSPSGTGNTGELFF. CDR3 coding DNA: TGTGCCAGCAGTCCTTCCGGGACAGGGAACACCGGGGAGCTGTTTTTT. V and J are TRBV28 and TRBJ2-2, with 8 bases identical to TRBD1. Germline-derived CDR1 and CDR2 are MDHEN and SYDVKM. This CDR3 is 16 amino acids long. The V gene end was trimmed by 5 bases and the J gene end by 1 base; junction bases not matched to a gene: 6.

The chain links TRBV10-3 to TRBJ2-7; D gene uncertain. V lost 0 bases and J 6 bases, leaving 6 bases between the germline ends. The CDR3 spans 12 residues. The germline V gene has CDR1 ENHRY and CDR2 SYGVKD. The chain's CDR3 is CAISESLPEQYF. The CDR3 nucleotides read TGTGCCATCAGTGAGTCGCTCCCCGAGCAGTACTTC.

J is TRBJ1-2 and V is TRBV19, with D unresolved. The V gene's germline CDR1 is LNHDA and CDR2 SQIVND (reference sequence). Trimming left V 8 bases short and J 7 bases short, with 5 bases between. The CDR3 is made up of 9 amino acids. The CDR3 sequence is CASYSGYTF. CDR3 sequence (DNA): TGTGCCAGTTACTCTGGCTACACCTTC.

The V call is TRBV18, the J call TRBJ1-6, with TRBD1 identical over 8 bases. The junction had 7 bases not matched to a gene; V was cut back by 3 bases and J by 6 bases. Germline CDR1 and CDR2: KGHSH and LQKENI. The CDR3 runs to 16 residues. The CDR3 DNA is TGTGCCAGCTCACCTAGAAGCACAGGGGGTAATTCACCCCTCCACTTT. Translated: CASSPRSTGGNSPLHF.

V gene TRBV7-2 combines with J gene TRBJ2-1; D not resolved. Germline V gene lookup returns CDR1 SGHTA and CDR2 FQGNSA. This CDR3 comprises 12 residues. Between the trimmed V and J ends, which lost 0 bases and 10 bases, there was a span of 7 bases. As DNA, the CDR3 is TGTGCCAGCAGCTTAGCGTCGAGGGAGCAGTTCTTC. It is translated as CASSLASREQFF. Looking up the rest from reference TRBV7-2 and TRBJ2-1 gives the full variable domain: GAGVSQSPSNKVTEKGKDVELRCDPISGHTALYWYRQSLGQGLEFLIYFQGNSAPDKSGLPSDRFSAERTGGSVSTLTIQRTQQEDSAVYLCASSLASREQFFGPGTRLTVL.

The chain has TRBV10-3 and TRBJ2-3; 11 nucleotides match TRBD1. The V and J ends lost 6 bases and 2 bases, in that order; junction bases with no gene match: 4. The CDR3 is made up of 15 amino acids. CDR1 is ENHRY, CDR2 SYGVKD, per germline. DNA for the CDR3: TGTGCCATCAGGGGACAGGGGGTCCCCACAGATACGCAGTATTTT. Encoded protein: CAIRGQGVPTDTQYF.

DNA of the CDR3: TGTGCCAGTAAGGTGGGCAGGGGTTCCTTTAGCAATCAGCCCCAGCATTTT. The encoded protein is CASKVGRGSFSNQPQHF. The gene calls are TRBV19 and TRBJ1-5, with a tentative D call TRBD1 (6 bases). CDR1 is LNHDA, CDR2 SQIVND, per germline (reference sequence). Trimming took 7 bases from V and 0 from J, leaving 19 bases between them. CDR3 length: 17 residues.

This clone was seen just once. The V and J genes are TRBV19 and TRBJ2-2, with a weak D call TRBD1 (6 bases). The germline V gene encodes CDR1 LNHDA and CDR2 SQIVND (reference sequence). The CDR3 runs 15 residues. Trimming left V 6 bases short and J 5 bases short, with 16 bases between. The CDR3 nucleotides read TGTGCCAGTAGGCCCATGGGGGCCGGGACCGGGGAGCTGTTTTTT. This translates into CASRPMGAGTGELFF.

CDR3 loop: CASSQGQGGYYGYTF. CDR3 nucleotides: TGTGCCAGCAGCCAGGGACAGGGGGGCTACTATGGCTACACCTTC. This chain connects TRBV7-7 to TRBJ1-2, with 11 bases fitting TRBD1. Trimming cost V 5 bases and J 3 bases; bases outside gene matches: 5. Germline assignment: CDR1 SSHAT and CDR2 FNYEAQ (reference sequence). The CDR3 is 15 residues long.

The chain links TRBV4-3 to TRBJ1-4; possibly TRBD1 for D (5 bases). CDR3 size: 15 residues. Germline V CDR1 and CDR2: LGHNA, YSLEER. Trimming shortened V by 3 bases and J by 3 bases, and 11 bases separated the two germline ends. CDR3 sequence reads: CASSHRVLPNEKLFF. The CDR3 nucleotides read TGCGCCAGCAGCCACAGGGTTTTACCTAATGAAAAACTGTTTTTT.